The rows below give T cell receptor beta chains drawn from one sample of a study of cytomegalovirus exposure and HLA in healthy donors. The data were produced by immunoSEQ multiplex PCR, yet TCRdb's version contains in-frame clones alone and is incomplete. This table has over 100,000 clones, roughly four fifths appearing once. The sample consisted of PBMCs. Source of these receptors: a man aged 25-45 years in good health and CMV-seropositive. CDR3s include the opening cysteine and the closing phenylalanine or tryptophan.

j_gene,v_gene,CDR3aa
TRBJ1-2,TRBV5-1,CASSLARGVGDYTF
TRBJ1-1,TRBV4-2,CASSQPRPTGTEAFF
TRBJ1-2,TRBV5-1,CASSSDVGYGYTF
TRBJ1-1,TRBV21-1,CASSATGTENAEAFF
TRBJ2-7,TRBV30,CAWSKLQGAYEQYF
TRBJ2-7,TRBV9,CASSARGTGFYEQYF
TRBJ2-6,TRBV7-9,CASSFRRSSGANVLTF
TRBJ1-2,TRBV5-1,CASSLEWQGQIYGYTF
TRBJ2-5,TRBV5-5,CASSSRQGQTQYF
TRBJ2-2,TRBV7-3,CASSFVASGGTGELFF
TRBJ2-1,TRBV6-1,CASTGGNEQFF
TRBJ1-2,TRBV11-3,CASSPGLYYGYTF
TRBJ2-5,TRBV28,CASVRQGQETQYF
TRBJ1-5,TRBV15,CATSYLLDRENQPQHF
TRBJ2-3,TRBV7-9,CASSLASGWVTDTQYF
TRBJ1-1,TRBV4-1,CASSGGRTEAFF
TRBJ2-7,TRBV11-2,CASSQTDRFGYEQYF
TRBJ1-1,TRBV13,CASSLRAIPGDTEAFF
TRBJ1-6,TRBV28,CASAFSGDRATSPLHF
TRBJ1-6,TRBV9,CASSAYRGGNSPLHF
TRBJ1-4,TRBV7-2,CASSLVGGGVANEKLFF
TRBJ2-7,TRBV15,CATSEGGDSYEQYF
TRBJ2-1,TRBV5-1,CASSGDRALVHEQFF
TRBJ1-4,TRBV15,CATSRDRSFNEKLFF
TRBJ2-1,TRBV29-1,CSVELAGYNEQFF
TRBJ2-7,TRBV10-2,CASTGGLAGAYEQYF
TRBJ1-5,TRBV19,CASSIDRADQPQHF
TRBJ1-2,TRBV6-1,CASRQEDGYTF
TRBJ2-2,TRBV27,CASSKMGQNYTGELFF
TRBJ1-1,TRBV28,CASSFATGAEAFF
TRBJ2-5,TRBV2,CASRTGLAGKTQYF
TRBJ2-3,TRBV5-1,CASSLRRGAVDTQYF
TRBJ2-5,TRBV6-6,CASSYSGGLGETQYF
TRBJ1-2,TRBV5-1,CASSSSVGGFRIGYTF
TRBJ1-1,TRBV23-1,CASIPPYTNTEAFF
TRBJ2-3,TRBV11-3,CASSILEGGTDTQYF
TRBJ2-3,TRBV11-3,CASSSGLAGGTDTQYF
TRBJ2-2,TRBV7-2,CASSLVLAGPGELFF
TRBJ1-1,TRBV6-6,CASSLLRGLEAFF
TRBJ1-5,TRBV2,CASSLEGASNQPQHF
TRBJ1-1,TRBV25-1,CASMGTGGTEAFF
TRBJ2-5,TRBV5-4,CASSRDSLETQYF
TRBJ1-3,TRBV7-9,CASSLFRDSGNTIYF
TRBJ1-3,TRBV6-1,CASSLLGDGNTIYF
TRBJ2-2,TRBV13,CASSLGVDTGELFF
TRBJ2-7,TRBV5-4,CASSLELRGGAYEQYF
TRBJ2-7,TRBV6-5,CASTGDGYPTF
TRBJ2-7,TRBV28,CASSLRLAGHPYEQYF
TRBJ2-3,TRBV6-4,CATRERELSDTQYF
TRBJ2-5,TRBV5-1,CASGATQETQYF
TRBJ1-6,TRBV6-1,CASSAGPSPLHF
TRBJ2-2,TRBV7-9,CASSRDDNAGELFF
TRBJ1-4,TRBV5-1,CASTQTVGATNEKLFF
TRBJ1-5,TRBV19,CASSRLFGGGYNQPQHF
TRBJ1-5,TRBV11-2,CASSLEAGQPQHF
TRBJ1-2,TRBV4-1,CASSQDFQGRGYTF
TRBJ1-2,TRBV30,CAWSRDRPYGYTF
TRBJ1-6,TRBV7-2,CASSLTGALHF
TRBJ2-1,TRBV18,CASSLLASSYNEQFF
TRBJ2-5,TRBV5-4,CASSRETSGSVETQYF